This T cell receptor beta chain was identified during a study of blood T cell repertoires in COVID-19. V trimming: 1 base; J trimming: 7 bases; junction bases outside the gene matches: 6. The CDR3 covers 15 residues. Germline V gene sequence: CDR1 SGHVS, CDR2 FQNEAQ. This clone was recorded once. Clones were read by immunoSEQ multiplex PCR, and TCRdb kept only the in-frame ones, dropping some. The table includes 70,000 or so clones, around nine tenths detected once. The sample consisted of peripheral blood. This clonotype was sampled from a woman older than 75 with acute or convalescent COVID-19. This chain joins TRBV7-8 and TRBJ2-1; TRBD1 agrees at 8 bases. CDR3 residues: CASSLGTGQWNEQFF. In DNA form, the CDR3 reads TGTGCCAGCAGCTTAGGGACAGGGCAGTGGAATGAGCAGTTCTTC.